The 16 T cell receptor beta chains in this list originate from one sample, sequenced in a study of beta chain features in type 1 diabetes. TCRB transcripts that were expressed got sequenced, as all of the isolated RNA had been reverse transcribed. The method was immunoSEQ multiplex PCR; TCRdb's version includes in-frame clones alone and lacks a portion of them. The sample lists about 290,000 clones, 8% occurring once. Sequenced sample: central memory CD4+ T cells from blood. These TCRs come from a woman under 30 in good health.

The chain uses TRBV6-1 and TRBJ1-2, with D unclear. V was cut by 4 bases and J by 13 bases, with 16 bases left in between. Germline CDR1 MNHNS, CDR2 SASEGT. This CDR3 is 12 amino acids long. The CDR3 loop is CASSVGEVGCTF. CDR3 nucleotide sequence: TGTGCCAGCAGTGTCGGGGAGGTAGGATGCACCTTC.

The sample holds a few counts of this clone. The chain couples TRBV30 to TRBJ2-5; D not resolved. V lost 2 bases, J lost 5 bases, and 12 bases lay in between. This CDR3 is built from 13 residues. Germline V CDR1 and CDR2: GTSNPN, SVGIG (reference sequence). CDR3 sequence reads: CAWSTNDPETQYF. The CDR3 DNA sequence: TGTGCCTGGAGTACAAATGATCCGGAGACCCAGTACTTC.

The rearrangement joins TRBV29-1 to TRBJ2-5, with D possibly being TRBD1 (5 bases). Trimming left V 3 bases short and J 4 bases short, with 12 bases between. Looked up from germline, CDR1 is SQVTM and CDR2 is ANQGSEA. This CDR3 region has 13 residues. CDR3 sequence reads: CSVDEFGAETQYF. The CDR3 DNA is TGCAGCGTTGATGAATTTGGGGCAGAGACCCAGTACTTC.

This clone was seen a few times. In DNA form, the CDR3 reads TGTGCCAGCAGCTTAAGGGTCGCGGGGGGGCTTCCAGATACGCAGTATTTT. This sequence encodes CASSLRVAGGLPDTQYF. The chain links TRBV11-2 to TRBJ2-3; 9 nucleotides match TRBD2. Germline-derived CDR1 and CDR2 are SGHAT and FQNNGV. V trimming: 2 bases; J trimming: 4 bases; junction bases outside the gene matches: 10. This CDR3 has 17 amino acids.

The CDR3 DNA follows: TGCGCCAGCAGACTGCTATTGACAGAGAGCTCTGGGGCCAACGTCCTGACTTTC. Protein product: CASRLLLTESSGANVLTF. This chain links TRBV5-1 with TRBJ2-6; tentative D call: TRBD1 (5 bases). The CDR3 has 18 amino acids. Trimming left V 5 bases short and J 0 bases short, with 18 bases between. Per the germline V gene, CDR1 is SGHRS and CDR2 is YFSETQ.

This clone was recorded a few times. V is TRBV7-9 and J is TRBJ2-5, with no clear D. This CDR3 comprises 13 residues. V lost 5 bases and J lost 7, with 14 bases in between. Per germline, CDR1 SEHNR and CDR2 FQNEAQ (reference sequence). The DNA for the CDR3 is TGTGCCAGCAGCGTACCCGGCATGGCGACCCAGTACTTC. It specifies CASSVPGMATQYF.

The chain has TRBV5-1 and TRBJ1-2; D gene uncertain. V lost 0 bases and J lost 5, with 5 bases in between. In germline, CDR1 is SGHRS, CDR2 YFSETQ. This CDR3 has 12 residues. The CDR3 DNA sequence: TGCGCCAGCAGCTTGGGATATTATGGCTACACCTTC. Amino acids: CASSLGYYGYTF.

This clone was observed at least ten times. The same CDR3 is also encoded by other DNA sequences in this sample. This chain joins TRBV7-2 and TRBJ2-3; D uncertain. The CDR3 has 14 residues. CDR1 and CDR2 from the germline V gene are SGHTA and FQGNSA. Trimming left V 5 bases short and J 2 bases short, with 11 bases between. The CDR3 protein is CASSPDGNTDTQYF. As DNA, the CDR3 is TGTGCCAGCAGCCCGGACGGTAACACAGATACGCAGTATTTT.

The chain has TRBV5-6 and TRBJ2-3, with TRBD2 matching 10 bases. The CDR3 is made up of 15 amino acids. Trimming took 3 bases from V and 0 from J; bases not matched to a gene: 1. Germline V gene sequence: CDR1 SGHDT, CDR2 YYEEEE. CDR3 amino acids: CASSSSGGSTDTQYF. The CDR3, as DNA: TGTGCCAGCAGCTCTAGCGGGGGTAGCACAGATACGCAGTATTTT.

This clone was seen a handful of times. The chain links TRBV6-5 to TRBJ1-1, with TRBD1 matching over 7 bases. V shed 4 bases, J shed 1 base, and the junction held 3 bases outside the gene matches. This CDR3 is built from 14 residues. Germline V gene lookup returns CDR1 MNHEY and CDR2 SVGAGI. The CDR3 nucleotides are TGTGCCAGCAGTTTGGACAGGAAGAACACTGAAGCTTTCTTT. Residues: CASSLDRKNTEAFF.

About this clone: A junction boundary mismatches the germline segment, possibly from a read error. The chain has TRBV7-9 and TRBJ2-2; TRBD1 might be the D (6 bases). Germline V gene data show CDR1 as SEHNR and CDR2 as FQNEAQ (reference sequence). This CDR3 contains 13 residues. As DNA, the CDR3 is TGCGCCAGCAGCCAAAACAGGGTCCGGGAGCTGTTTTTT. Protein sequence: CASSQNRVRELFF.

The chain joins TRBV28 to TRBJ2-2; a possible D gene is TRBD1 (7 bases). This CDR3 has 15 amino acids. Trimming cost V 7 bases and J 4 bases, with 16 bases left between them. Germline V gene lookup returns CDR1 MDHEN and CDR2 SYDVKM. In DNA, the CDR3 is TGTGCCAGCACCGTCCGTCAGGGGGGCACCGGGGAGCTGTTTTTT. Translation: CASTVRQGGTGELFF.

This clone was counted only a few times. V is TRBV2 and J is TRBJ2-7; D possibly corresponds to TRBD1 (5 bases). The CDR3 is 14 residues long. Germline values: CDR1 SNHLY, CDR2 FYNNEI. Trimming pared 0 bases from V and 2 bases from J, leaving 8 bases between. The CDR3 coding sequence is TGTGCCAGCAGTGAAGCCGCCAGGGCCTACGAGCAGTACTTC. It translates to CASSEAARAYEQYF.

As DNA, the CDR3 is TGTGCCAGCAGTACCTTACGACAGTCTGGGGCCAACGTCCTGACTTTC. Translation gives CASSTLRQSGANVLTF. The gene calls are TRBV6-4 and TRBJ2-6, with a tentative D call TRBD1 (5 bases). The CDR3 consists of 16 residues. Looked up from germline, CDR1 is MRHNA and CDR2 is SNTAGT. V lost 5 bases and J 1 base, leaving 12 bases between the germline ends.

For the CDR3, the DNA is TGTGCCAGCAGCGTCCGGGGCCCAGGAAACACCATATATTTT. Translated: CASSVRGPGNTIYF. The chain joins TRBV7-8 to TRBJ1-3; a weak D match, TRBD1 (5 bases). The CDR3 covers 14 residues. In germline, CDR1 is SGHVS, CDR2 FQNEAQ. Trimming pared 5 bases from V and 4 bases from J, leaving 12 bases between.

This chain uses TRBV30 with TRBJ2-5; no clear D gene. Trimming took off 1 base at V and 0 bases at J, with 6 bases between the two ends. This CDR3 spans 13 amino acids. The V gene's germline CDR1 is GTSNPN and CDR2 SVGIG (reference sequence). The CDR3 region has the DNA TGTGCCTGGAGTGGTAGGGACCAAGAGACCCAGTACTTC. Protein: CAWSGRDQETQYF.